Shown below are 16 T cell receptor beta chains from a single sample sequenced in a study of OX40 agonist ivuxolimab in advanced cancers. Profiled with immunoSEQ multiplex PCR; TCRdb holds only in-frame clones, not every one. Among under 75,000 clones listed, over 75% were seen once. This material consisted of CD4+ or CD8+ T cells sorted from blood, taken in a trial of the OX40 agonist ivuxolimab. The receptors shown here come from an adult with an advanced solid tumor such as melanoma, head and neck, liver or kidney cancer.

The CDR3 is CASRLRGRVYSGNTEAFF. CDR3 DNA: TGTGCCAGCAGGCTACGCGGGAGGGTCTACTCAGGGAACACTGAAGCTTTCTTT. The chain combines TRBV28 with TRBJ1-1; D is unclear. CDR3 length: 18 amino acids. Germline values: CDR1 MDHEN, CDR2 SYDVKM. Trimming shortened V by 6 bases and J by 1 base, and 24 bases separated the two germline ends.

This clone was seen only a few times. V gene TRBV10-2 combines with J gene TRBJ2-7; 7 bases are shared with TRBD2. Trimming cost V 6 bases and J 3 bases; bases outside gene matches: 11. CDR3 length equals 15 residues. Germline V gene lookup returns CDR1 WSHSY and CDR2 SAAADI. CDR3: CASSALGGSGYEQYF. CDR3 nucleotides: TGCGCCAGCAGCGCCTTGGGAGGGTCCGGCTACGAGCAGTACTTC.

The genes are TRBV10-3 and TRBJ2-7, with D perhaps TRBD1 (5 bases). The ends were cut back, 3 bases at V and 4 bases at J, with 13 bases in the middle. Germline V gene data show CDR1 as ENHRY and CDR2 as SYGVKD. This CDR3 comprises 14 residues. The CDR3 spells CAISDRATQYEQYF. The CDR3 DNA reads TGTGCCATCAGTGACAGGGCCACCCAGTACGAGCAGTACTTC.

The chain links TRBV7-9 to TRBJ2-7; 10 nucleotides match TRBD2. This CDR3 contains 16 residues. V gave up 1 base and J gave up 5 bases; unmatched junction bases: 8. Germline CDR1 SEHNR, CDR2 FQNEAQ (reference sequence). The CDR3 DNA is TGTGCCAGCAGCTTAGGCCCTCTAGCGGGGGCTAACGAGCAGTACTTC. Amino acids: CASSLGPLAGANEQYF.

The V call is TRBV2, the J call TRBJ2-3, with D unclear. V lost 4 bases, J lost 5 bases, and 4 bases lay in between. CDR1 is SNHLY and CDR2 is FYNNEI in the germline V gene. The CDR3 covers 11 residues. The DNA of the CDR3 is TGTGCCAGCAGTGCCCTAGATACGCAGTATTTT. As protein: CASSALDTQYF.

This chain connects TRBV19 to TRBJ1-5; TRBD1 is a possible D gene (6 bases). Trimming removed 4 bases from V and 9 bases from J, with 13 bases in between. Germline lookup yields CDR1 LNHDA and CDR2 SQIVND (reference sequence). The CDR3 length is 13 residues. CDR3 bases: TGTGCCAGTAGTAGGCAGGGGCTTGGGCCCCAGCATTTT. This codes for CASSRQGLGPQHF.

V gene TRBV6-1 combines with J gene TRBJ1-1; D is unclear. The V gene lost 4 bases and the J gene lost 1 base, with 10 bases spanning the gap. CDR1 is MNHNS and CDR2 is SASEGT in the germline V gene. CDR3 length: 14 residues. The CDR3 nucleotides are TGTGCCAGCAGTGTCGTACATCGGAACACTGAAGCTTTCTTT. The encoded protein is CASSVVHRNTEAFF.

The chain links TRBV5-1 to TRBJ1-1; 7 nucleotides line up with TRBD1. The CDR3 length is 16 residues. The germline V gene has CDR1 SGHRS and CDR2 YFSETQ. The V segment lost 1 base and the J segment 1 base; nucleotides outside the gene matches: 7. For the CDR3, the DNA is TGCGCCAGCAGCTTGACGGCCGGGACAGCGAACACTGAAGCTTTCTTT. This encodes CASSLTAGTANTEAFF.

CDR3 in amino acids: CASSQDRRSDTQYF. The CDR3 region has the DNA TGCGCCAGCAGCCAAGATAGAAGATCCGATACGCAGTATTTT. The chain is built from TRBV4-3 and TRBJ2-3; D gene unclear. This CDR3 contains 14 residues. Deletions cut 0 bases from V and 6 bases from J, with 10 bases between. The germline V gene has CDR1 LGHNA and CDR2 YSLEER.

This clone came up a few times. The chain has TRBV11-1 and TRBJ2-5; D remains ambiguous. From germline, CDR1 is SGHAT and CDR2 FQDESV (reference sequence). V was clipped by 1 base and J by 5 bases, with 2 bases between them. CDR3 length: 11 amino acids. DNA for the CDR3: TGTGCCAGCAGCTTAGGGGAGACCCAGTACTTC. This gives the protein CASSLGETQYF. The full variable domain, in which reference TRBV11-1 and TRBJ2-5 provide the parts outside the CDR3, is EAEVAQSPRYKITEKSQAVAFWCDPISGHATLYWYRQILGQGPELLVQFQDESVVDDSQLPKDRFSAERLKGVDSTLKIQPAELGDSAMYLCASSLGETQYFGPGTRLLVL.

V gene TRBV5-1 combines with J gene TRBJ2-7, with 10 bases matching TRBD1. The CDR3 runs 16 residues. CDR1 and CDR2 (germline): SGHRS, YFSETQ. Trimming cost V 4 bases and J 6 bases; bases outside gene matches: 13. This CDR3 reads CASSPQPGQGLGEQYF. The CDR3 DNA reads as TGCGCCAGCAGCCCACAACCGGGACAGGGGTTGGGCGAGCAGTACTTC.

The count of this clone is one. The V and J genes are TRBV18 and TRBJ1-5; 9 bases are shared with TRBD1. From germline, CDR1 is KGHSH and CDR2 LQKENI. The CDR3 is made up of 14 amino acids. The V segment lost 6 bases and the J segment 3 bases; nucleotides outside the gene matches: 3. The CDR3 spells CASSRQGDNQPQHF. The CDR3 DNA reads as TGTGCCAGCTCGAGACAGGGGGACAATCAGCCCCAGCATTTT.

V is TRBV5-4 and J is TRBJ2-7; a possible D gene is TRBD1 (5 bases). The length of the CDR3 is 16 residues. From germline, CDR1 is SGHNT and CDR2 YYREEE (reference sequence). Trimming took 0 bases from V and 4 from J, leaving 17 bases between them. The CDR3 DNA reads TGTGCCAGCAGCTTGGCTTTAACAGGCAATACTTACGAGCAGTACTTC. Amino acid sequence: CASSLALTGNTYEQYF.

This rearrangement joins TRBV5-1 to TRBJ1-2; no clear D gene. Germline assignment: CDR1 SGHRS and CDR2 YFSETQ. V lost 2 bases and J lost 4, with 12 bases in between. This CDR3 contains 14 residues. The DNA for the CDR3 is TGCGCCAGCAGCTTAAAAGTTGCGGGCTATGGCTACACCTTC. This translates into CASSLKVAGYGYTF.

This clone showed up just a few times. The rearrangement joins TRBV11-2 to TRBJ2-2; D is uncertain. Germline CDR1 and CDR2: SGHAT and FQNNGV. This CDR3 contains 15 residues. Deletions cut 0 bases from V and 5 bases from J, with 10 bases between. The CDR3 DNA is TGTGCCAGCAGCTTAGACCCCGGTTGGACCGGGGAGCTGTTTTTT. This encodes CASSLDPGWTGELFF.

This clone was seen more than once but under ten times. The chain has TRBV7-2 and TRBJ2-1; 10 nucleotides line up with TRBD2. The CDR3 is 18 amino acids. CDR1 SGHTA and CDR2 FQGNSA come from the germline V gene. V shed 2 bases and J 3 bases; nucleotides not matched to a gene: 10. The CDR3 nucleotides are TGTGCCAGCAGCTTACGCGGAGCGGGGGGGCGAGGCTACAATGAGCAGTTCTTC. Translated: CASSLRGAGGRGYNEQFF.